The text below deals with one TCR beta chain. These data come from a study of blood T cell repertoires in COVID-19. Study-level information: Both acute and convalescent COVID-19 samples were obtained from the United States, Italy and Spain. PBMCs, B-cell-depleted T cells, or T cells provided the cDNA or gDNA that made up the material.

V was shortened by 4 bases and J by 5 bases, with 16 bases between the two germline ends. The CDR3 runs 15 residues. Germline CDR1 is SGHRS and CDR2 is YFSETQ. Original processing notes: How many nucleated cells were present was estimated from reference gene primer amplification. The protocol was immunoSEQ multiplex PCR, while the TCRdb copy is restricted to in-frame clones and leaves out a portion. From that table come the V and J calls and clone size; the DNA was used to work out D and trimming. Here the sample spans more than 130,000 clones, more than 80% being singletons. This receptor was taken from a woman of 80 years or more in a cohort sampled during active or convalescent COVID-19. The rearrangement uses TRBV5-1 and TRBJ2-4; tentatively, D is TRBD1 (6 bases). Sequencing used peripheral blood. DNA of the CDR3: TGCGCCAGCAGCCCCACCGGGACACCTGAAAACATTCAGTACTTC. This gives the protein CASSPTGTPENIQYF.